A single sample gave rise to the 9 T cell receptor beta chains below, sequenced in a study of tumor and adjacent non-tumor tissue in lung cancer. A modified ARM-PCR protocol with three rounds of nested PCR amplified TCRbeta. In TCRdb, the multiplex PCR reads were re-called with MiXCR into one record per CDR3 protein. The profile shows some 100,000 distinct CDR3 sequences, 62% of them singletons. This sample's RNA came from whole unsorted tissue. More than 3 cm separated this lung sample from the edge of the tumor. Sequences were obtained from distant non-tumor lung tissue. These receptors were obtained from a man aged 55 to 70 with non-small cell lung cancer.

To note about this clonotype: At one boundary the junction diverges from the germline segment, which might be a read error. V gene TRBV4-1 combines with J gene TRBJ2-3, with D perhaps matching TRBD1 (5 bases). CDR1 is MGHRA and CDR2 is YSYEKL in the germline V gene. The CDR3 is 16 amino acids. CDR3 amino acids: CASSPTVPPMTDTQYF. The CDR3 DNA reads TGCGCCAGCAGCCCTACGGTACCGCCCATGACAGATACGCAGTATTTC.

There are a few counts of this clonotype. Germline is not matched at one junction end, which may reflect a read error. The DNA for the CDR3 is TGTGCTAGCAGCTTAGGACTAGCGGGATCCACTGAGCAGTTCTTC. This translates into CASSLGLAGSTEQFF. The chain employs TRBV11-3 and TRBJ2-1; TRBD2 aligns across 12 bases. The CDR3 runs to 15 residues. Germline CDR1 is SGHNT and CDR2 is YENEEA.

To note about this clonotype: One end of the junction varies from germline; a read error may be responsible. This chain connects TRBV6-2 or TRBV6-3 to TRBJ1-2; 10 bases line up with TRBD1. CDR1 MNHEY and CDR2 SVGEGT come from the germline V gene. The CDR3 contains 14 residues. The CDR3 DNA follows: TGTGCCAACAGTCTCCGGGACAGGGGTCATGGCTACACCTTC. Translation gives CANSLRDRGHGYTF.

The gene calls are TRBV5-1 and TRBJ2-5, with 9 bases that match TRBD1. The CDR3 is 16 residues long. With V trimmed by 4 bases and J by 5 bases, 12 bases remained unmatched. CDR1 is SGHRS, CDR2 YFSETQ, per germline. The CDR3 nucleotides read TGCGCCAGCAGCCCCGGAGGACAGGGGTATGGGGAGACCCAGTACTTC. This gives the protein CASSPGGQGYGETQYF.

CDR3 sequence reads: CASSQIGANTGELFF. CDR3 DNA: TGTGCCAGTAGCCAGATAGGGGCGAACACCGGGGAGCTGTTTTTT. This chain joins TRBV11-2 and TRBJ2-2; tentative D call: TRBD1 (5 bases). The V and J ends lost 9 bases and 0 bases respectively, with 14 bases between them. The CDR3 runs 15 residues. CDR1 is SGHAT and CDR2 is FQNNGV in the germline V gene.

Of note for this clonotype: An end of the junction differs from the germline gene, which may be a read error. The chain couples TRBV11-2 to TRBJ2-3, with TRBD1 matching 7 bases. The CDR3 is made up of 14 amino acids. Germline CDR1 is SGHAT and CDR2 is FQNNGV. The CDR3 loop is CVSSLLTGSDMQYF. The CDR3 DNA sequence: TGTGTCAGCAGCCTCCTGACAGGGAGTGATATGCAGTATTTT.

Remarks on this clonotype: Its ends do not fully match the called genes, so a read error is possible. V and J are TRBV20-1 and TRBJ1-4; possibly TRBD1 for D (5 bases). The CDR3 spans 18 residues. Germline loops: CDR1 DFQATT, CDR2 SNEGSKA (reference sequence). CDR3 coding DNA: TGCAGTGCTAGAGATGTAGACAGTGATCGCAACTTGAGTGAAAAACTGTTCTTT. Its protein product is CSARDVDSDRNLSEKLFF.

With respect to this clonotype: Compared with germline, one end of the junction differs, possibly owing to a read error. The V and J genes are TRBV20-1 and TRBJ1-5; 9 nucleotides match TRBD1. The CDR3 length is 16 residues. CDR1 and CDR2 (germline): DFQATT, SNEGSKA (reference sequence). Here the CDR3 reads CTAYGQGMDSNQPQHF. DNA for the CDR3: TGTACTGCCTACGGACAGGGGATGGATAGCAATCAGCCCCAGCATTTT.

Turning to this clonotype: A junction boundary mismatches the germline segment, possibly from a read error. The rearrangement uses TRBV12-3 or TRBV12-4 and TRBJ1-3; tentatively, D is TRBD1 (6 bases). This CDR3 comprises 15 residues. CDR3 sequence: CVSSWGLKGGNIIYF. In DNA, the CDR3 is TGTGTCAGCAGTTGGGGCCTGAAGGGGGGAAACATCATATATTTT.